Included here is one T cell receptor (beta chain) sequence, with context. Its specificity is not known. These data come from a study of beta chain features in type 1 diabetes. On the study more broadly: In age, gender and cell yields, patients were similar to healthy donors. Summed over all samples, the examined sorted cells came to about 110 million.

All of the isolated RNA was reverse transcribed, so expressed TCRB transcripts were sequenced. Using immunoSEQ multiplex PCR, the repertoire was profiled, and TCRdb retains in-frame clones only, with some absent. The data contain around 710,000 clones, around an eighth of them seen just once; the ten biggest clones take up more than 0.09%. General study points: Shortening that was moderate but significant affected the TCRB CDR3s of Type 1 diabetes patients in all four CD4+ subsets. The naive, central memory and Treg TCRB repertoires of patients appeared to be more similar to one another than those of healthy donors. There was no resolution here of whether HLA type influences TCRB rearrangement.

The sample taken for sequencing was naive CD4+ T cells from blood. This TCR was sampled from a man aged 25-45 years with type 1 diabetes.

The CDR3 DNA reads TGTGCCTTGTCCGGGACTAGCGACTACAATGAGCAGTTCTTC. Translating gives CALSGTSDYNEQFF. The rearrangement uses TRBV30 and TRBJ2-1; TRBD2 matches at 10 bases. Germline V gives CDR1 GTSNPN, CDR2 SVGIG (reference sequence). The CDR3 totals 14 residues. Trimming removed 7 bases from V and 3 bases from J; junction bases left unmatched: 6.